Here is one T cell receptor (beta chain) with its context. Its antigen is as yet unknown. J gave up 2 bases and V 7 bases, and 3 bases lay outside the gene matches. Germline loops: CDR1 SNHLY, CDR2 FYNNEI. This CDR3 is built from 15 residues. This sample is drawn from a study of blood T cells in healthy people across ages. Study-level results: Correlation between TCR beta diversity and naive T cell percentage was strong.

A second PCR, run for about 6 to 12 cycles, used a sample-barcoded 5' primer plus a J-beta primer mix. Each cDNA molecule was tagged by a template-switch adaptor that had 12 random nucleotides. TCRdb reprocessed the 5' RACE reads with MiXCR, giving one entry per CDR3 protein. The repertoire holds 1.5 million or so distinct CDR3 sequences, roughly 45% seen once, with 6.5% to 10% in the top ten. The clonotype comes from a woman younger than 35 in good health. The rearrangement links TRBV2 to TRBJ2-3; 13 positions match TRBD2. The specimen sequenced was blood. The CDR3 DNA follows: TGTGCCAGCATTGGGACTAGCGGGACCACAGATACGCAGTATTTT. Amino acid sequence: CASIGTSGTTDTQYF.